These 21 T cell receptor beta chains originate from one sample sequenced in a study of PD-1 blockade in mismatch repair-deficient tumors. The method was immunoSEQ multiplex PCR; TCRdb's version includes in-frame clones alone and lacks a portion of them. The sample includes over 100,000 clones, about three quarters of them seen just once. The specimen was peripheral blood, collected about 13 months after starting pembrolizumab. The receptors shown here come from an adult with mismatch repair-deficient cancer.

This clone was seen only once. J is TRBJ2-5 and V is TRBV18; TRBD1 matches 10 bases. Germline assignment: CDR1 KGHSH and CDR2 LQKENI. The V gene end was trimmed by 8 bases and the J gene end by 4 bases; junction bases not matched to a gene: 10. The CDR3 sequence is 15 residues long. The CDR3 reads CASTKDRGQAETQYF. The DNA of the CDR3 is TGTGCCAGCACAAAAGACAGGGGGCAGGCAGAGACCCAGTACTTC.

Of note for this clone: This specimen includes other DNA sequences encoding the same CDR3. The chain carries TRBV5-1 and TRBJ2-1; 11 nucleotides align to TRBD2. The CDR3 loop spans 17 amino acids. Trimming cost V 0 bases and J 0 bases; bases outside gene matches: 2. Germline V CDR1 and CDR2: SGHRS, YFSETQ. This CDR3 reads CASSLATSGSSYNEQFF. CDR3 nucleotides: TGCGCCAGCAGCTTGGCCACTAGCGGGAGCTCCTACAATGAGCAGTTCTTC.

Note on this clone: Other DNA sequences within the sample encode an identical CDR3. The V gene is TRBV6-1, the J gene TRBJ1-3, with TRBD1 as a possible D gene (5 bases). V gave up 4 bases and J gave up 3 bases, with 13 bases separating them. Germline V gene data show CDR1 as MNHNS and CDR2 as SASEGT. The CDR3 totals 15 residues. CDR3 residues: CASSAREGSGNTIYF. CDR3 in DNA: TGTGCCAGCAGTGCCAGGGAGGGTAGTGGAAACACCATATATTTT.

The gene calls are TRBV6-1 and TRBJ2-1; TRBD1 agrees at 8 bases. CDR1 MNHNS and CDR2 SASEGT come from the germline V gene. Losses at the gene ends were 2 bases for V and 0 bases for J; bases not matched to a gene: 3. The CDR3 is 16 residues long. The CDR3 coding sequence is TGTGCCAGCAGTGAACCAGGGGGCCCCTCCTACAATGAGCAGTTCTTC. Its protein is CASSEPGGPSYNEQFF.

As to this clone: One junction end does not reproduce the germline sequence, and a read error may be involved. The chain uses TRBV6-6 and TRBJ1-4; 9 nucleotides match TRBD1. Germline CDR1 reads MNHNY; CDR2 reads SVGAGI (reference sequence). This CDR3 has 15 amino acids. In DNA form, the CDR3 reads TGTGCCAGCAGTGACTCGGGACAGGGTTTTGAAAAACTGTTTTTT. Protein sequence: CASSDSGQGFEKLFF.

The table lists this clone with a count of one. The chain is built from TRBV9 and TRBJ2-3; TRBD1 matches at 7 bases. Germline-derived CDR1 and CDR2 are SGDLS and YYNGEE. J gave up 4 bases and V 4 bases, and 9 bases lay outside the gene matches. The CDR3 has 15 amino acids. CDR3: CASSLGGGLSDTQYF. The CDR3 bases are TGTGCCAGCAGCCTAGGGGGCGGGTTGTCAGATACGCAGTATTTT.

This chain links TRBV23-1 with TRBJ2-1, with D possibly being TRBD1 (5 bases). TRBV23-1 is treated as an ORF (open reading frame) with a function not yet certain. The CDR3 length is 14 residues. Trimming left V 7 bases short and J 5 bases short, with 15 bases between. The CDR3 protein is CASKIRRTNNEQFF. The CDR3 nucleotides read TGCGCCAGCAAGATTCGCCGGACAAACAATGAGCAGTTCTTC.

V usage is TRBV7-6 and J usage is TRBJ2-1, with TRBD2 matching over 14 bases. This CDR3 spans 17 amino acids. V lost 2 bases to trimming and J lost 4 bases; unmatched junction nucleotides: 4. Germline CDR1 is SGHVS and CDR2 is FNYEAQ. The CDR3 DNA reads TGTGCCAGCAGCTTAACGGGACTAGCGGGAGCTTACAATGAGCAGTTCTTC. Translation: CASSLTGLAGAYNEQFF.

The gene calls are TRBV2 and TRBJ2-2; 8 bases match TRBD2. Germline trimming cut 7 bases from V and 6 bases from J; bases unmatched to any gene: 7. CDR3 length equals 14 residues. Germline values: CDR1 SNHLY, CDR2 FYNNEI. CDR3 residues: CASNGAGGAGELFF. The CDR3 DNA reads TGTGCCAGCAATGGGGCGGGAGGTGCCGGGGAGCTGTTTTTT.

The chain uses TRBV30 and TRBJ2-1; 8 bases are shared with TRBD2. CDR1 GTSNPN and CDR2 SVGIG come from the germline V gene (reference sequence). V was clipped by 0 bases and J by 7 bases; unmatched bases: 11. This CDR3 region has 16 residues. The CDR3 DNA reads TGTGCCTGGAGTGTACACGGGAGGGCCGTGGGGAATGAGCAGTTCTTC. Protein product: CAWSVHGRAVGNEQFF.

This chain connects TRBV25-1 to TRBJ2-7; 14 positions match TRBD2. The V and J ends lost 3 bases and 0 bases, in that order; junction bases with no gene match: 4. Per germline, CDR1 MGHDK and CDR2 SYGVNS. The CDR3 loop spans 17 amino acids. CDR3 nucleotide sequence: TGTGCCAGCAGTGACGCCGGGACTAGCGGGGGCTCCTACGAGCAGTACTTC. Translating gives CASSDAGTSGGSYEQYF.

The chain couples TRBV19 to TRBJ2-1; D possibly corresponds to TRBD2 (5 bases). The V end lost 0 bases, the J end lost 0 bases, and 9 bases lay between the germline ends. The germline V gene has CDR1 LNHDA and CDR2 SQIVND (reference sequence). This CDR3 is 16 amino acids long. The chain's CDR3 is CASSIEPSSSYNEQFF. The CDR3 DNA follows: TGTGCCAGTAGTATAGAGCCTAGCAGCTCCTACAATGAGCAGTTCTTC.

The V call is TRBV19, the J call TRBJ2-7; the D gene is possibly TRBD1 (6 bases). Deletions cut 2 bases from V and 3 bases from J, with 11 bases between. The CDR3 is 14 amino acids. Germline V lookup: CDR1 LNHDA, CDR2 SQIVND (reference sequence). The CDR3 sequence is CASSIKGVDYEQYF. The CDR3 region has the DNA TGTGCCAGTAGTATAAAGGGGGTAGACTACGAGCAGTACTTC. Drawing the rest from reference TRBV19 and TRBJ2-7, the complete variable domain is DGGITQSPKYLFRKEGQNVTLSCEQNLNHDAMYWYRQDPGQGLRLIYYSQIVNDFQKGDIAEGYSVSREKKESFPLTVTSAQKNPTAFYLCASSIKGVDYEQYFGPGTRLTVT.

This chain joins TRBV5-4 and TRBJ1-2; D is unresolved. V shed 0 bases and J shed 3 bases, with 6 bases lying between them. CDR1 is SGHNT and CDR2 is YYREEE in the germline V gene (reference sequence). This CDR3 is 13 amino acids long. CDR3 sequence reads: CASSLEADYGYTF. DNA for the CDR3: TGTGCCAGCAGCTTGGAGGCAGACTATGGCTACACCTTC.

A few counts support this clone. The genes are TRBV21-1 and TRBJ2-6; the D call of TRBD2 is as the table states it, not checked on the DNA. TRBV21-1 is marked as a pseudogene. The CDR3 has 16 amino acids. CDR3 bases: TGTGCCAGCAGCAAGGCCGGGTCCTCTGGGGCCAACGTCCTGACTTTC. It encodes CASSKAGSSGANVLTF.

The CDR3 nucleotides read TGTGCCAGCAGTTGGGACGGGATCGGGATAGGCGAAGCTTTCTTT. It encodes CASSWDGIGIGEAFF. The V gene is TRBV6-5, the J gene TRBJ1-1, with a tentative D call TRBD1 (5 bases). The germline CDR1 and CDR2 sequences are MNHEY and SVGAGI. V was cut by 4 bases and J by 8 bases, with 20 bases left in between. The CDR3 sequence is 15 residues long.

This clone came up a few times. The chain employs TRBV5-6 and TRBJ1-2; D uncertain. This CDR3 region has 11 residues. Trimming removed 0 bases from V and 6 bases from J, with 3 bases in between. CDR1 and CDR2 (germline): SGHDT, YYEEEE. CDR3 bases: TGTGCCAGCAGCTTGGCGAATGGCTACACCTTC. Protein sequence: CASSLANGYTF.

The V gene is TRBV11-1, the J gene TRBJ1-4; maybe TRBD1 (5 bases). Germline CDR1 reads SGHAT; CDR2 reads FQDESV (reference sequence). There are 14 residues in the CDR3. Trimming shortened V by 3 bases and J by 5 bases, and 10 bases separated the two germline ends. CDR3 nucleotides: TGTGCCAGCAGCTTCCGGGACGGAAATGAAAAACTGTTTTTT. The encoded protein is CASSFRDGNEKLFF.

Here the CDR3 DNA reads TGTGCCAGCAGCTTAGTGCGGGGTGGGGGGGAGACCCAGTACTTC. Protein product: CASSLVRGGGETQYF. This rearrangement joins TRBV7-2 to TRBJ2-5; tentatively, D is TRBD2 (6 bases). This CDR3 spans 15 amino acids. Germline V CDR1 and CDR2: SGHTA, FQGNSA. V lost 1 base and J lost 5, with 14 bases in between.

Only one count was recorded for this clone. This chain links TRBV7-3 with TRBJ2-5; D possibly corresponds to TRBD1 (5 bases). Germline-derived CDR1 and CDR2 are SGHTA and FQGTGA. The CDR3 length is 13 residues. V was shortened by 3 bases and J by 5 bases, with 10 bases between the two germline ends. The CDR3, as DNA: TGTGCCAGCAGCTTTGGGGCTGGGGAGACCCAGTACTTC. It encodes CASSFGAGETQYF.

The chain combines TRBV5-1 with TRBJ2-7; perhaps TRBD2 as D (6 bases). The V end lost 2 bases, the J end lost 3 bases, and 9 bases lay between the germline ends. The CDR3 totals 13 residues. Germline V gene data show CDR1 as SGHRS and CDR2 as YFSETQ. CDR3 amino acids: CASSFGLLYEQYF. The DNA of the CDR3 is TGCGCCAGCAGCTTTGGACTACTCTACGAGCAGTACTTC.